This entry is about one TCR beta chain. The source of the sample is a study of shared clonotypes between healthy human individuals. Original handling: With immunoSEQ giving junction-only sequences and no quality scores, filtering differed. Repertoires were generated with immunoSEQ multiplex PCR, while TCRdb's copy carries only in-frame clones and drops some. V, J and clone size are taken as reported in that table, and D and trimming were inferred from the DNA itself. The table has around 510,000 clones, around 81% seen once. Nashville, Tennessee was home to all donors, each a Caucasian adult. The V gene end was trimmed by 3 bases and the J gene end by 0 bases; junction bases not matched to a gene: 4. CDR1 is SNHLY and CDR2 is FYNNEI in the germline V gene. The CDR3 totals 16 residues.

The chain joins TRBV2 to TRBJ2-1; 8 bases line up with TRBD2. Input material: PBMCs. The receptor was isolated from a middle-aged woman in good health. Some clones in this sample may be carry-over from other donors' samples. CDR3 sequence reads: CASSDGLAGSYNEQFF. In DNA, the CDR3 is TGTGCCAGCAGTGATGGGCTAGCGGGCTCCTACAATGAGCAGTTCTTC.